One sample yielded the 9 T cell receptor beta chains listed below, sequenced in a study of T cells in Graves' hyperthyroidism and ophthalmopathy. Amplified TCR beta CDR3 regions came from RNA transcripts. A first-round RT-PCR of the TCR CDR3 used the HTBI primer set. TCRdb used MiXCR to reprocess the multiplex PCR reads, holding one entry per CDR3 protein. Of some 650,000 distinct CDR3 sequences detected, more than 15% appear once; the ten largest clones hold under 3.5%. Input material: blood. All receptors derive from a woman aged 40 to 49 with Graves' ophthalmopathy.

This clonotype appeared many times. The rearrangement joins TRBV6-1 to TRBJ1-5; D gene uncertain. Germline values: CDR1 MNHNS, CDR2 SASEGT. The germline V and J ends were trimmed by 4 bases and 4 bases, with 8 bases remaining between them. The CDR3 sequence is 13 residues long. DNA of the CDR3: TGTGCCAGCAGTGTGGGATTAAATCAGCCCCAGCATTTT. Translating it yields CASSVGLNQPQHF.

As for this clonotype: A much larger clone lies a single base off, so this may be a read error. The chain links TRBV11-2 to TRBJ2-7; possible D gene TRBD2, 6 bases. The ends were cut back, 3 bases at V and 4 bases at J, with 19 bases in the middle. Per germline, CDR1 SGHAT and CDR2 FQNNGV. This CDR3 has 16 residues. The CDR3 DNA sequence: TGTGCCAGCAGCTTTAGAAGACTAGGTTCCGTGTACGAGCAGTACTTC. Translating gives CASSFRRLGSVYEQYF. The whole variable domain, remainder taken from reference TRBV11-2 and TRBJ2-7, is EAGVAQSPRYKIIEKRQSVAFWCNPISGHATLYWYQQILGQGPKLLIQFQNNGVVDDSQLPKDRFSAERLKGVDSTLKIQPAKLEDSAVYLCASSFRRLGSVYEQYFGPGTRLTVT.

This clonotype showed up many times. This rearrangement joins TRBV7-9 to TRBJ2-3, with 7 bases fitting TRBD1. Germline trimming cut 5 bases from V and 4 bases from J; bases unmatched to any gene: 3. The germline gives CDR1 SEHNR, CDR2 FQNEAQ (reference sequence). The CDR3 runs to 13 residues. In nucleotides, the CDR3 is TGTGCCAGCAGCCCGGGACAGCCAGATACGCAGTATTTT. It translates to CASSPGQPDTQYF.

This clonotype was seen ten or more times. The chain couples TRBV18 to TRBJ1-1, with TRBD1 matching over 9 bases. J was trimmed by 7 bases and V by 4 bases; bases with no gene match: 4. Germline CDR1 and CDR2: KGHSH and LQKENI. The CDR3 runs to 13 residues. The chain's CDR3 is CASSRDREGEAFF. CDR3 in DNA: TGTGCCAGCTCACGGGACAGGGAGGGTGAAGCTTTCTTT.

The V call is TRBV10-3, the J call TRBJ1-2, with a possible D match to TRBD1 (6 bases). Trimming cost V 6 bases and J 1 base, with 15 bases left between them. This CDR3 contains 15 residues. Germline V CDR1 and CDR2: ENHRY, SYGVKD. CDR3 DNA: TGTGCCATCAGAGCCGGGACAACCTTTAACTATGGCTACACCTTC. This encodes CAIRAGTTFNYGYTF.

This clonotype was recorded at least ten times. The chain links TRBV28 to TRBJ1-2; D is ambiguous. Germline V lookup: CDR1 MDHEN, CDR2 SYDVKM. The CDR3 covers 14 residues. V lost 2 bases and J 8 bases, leaving 15 bases between the germline ends. The CDR3, as DNA: TGTGCCAGCAGTTTAGAGGTTCCTTTCCGCGGCTACACCTTC. Its protein product is CASSLEVPFRGYTF.

This clonotype appeared a few times. The V gene is TRBV20-1, the J gene TRBJ2-7; D may match TRBD1 or TRBD2 (5 bases each). V was pared by 1 base and J by 3 bases, with 13 bases between. This CDR3 spans 14 amino acids. Germline CDR1 and CDR2: DFQATT and SNEGSKA (reference sequence). The CDR3: CSARAQEALYEQYF. The CDR3 bases are TGCAGTGCTAGAGCACAGGAGGCCCTCTACGAGCAGTACTTC.

This clonotype came up many times. This sequence joins TRBV7-3 and TRBJ2-3; 8 nucleotides agree with TRBD2. Germline CDR1 reads SGHTA; CDR2 reads FQGTGA. The J segment lost 5 bases and the V segment lost 5 bases, leaving 6 bases of the junction unmatched. This CDR3 spans 14 amino acids. CDR3 sequence reads: CASSPTSVGDTQYF. The DNA of the CDR3 is TGTGCCAGCAGCCCGACTAGCGTGGGAGATACGCAGTATTTT. Variable domain in full (rest from reference TRBV7-3 and TRBJ2-3): GAGVSQTPSNKVTEKGKYVELRCDPISGHTALYWYRQSLGQGPEFLIYFQGTGAADDSGLPNDRFFAVRPEGSVSTLKIQRTERGDSAVYLCASSPTSVGDTQYFGPGTRLTVL.

This clonotype was recorded at least ten times. V is TRBV30 and J is TRBJ2-2; D possibly corresponds to TRBD2 (5 bases). Trimming cost V 3 bases and J 5 bases, with 10 bases left between them. The CDR3 extends over 13 amino acids. The germline V gene has CDR1 GTSNPN and CDR2 SVGIG (reference sequence). CDR3 loop: CAWREVGTGELFF. CDR3 sequence (DNA): TGTGCCTGGAGGGAGGTGGGGACCGGGGAGCTGTTTTTT.